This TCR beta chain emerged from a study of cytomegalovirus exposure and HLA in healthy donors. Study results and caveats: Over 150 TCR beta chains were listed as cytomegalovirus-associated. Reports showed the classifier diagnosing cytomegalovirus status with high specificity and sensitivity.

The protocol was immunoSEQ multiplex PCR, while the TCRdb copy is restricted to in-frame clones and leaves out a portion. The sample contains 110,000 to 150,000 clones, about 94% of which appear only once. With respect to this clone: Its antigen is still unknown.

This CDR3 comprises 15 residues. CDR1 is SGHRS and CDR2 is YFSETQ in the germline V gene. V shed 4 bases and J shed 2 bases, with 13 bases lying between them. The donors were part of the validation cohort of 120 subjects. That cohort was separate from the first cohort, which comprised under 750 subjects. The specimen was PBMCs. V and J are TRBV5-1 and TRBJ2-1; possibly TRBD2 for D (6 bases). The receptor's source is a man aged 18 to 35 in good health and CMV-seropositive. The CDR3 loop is CASSPREVAYNEQFF. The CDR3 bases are TGCGCCAGCAGCCCGAGGGAGGTCGCCTACAATGAGCAGTTCTTC.